The entry below gives a single T cell receptor (beta chain) sequence along with its context. TCRdb re-called the 5' RACE reads; one entry per CDR3 protein, DNA not given. In all, the sample yields some 400,000 distinct CDR3 sequences. Whole blood that had not undergone T cell sorting provided the isolated total RNA. The data originate from a study of monozygotic twins with inflammatory bowel disease. This clonotype originated in a human donor with ulcerative colitis or Crohn's disease, or a healthy co-twin of an affected twin (not recorded which). Sequences were obtained from blood.

The CDR3 reads CASSEPGPGNTIYF. This chain joins TRBV6-1 and TRBJ1-3. CDR1 and CDR2 from the germline V gene are MNHNS and SASEGT. The CDR3 consists of 14 residues.